The subject of this entry is one TCR beta chain. Its antigen is still unknown. The data belong to a study of cytomegalovirus exposure and HLA in healthy donors. Points from the study as a whole: Across donors, sequencing depth was assumed by presence/absence analyses to be roughly uniform. According to reports, the classifier identified cytomegalovirus status with high specificity and sensitivity. Association of 16,951 TCR beta sequences with HLA alleles was found at 0.05 false discovery rate in a later analysis.

The PCR had 60 Vbeta and 13 Jbeta primers. Some clones are missing from TCRdb's copy, which holds only in-frame ones; the method was immunoSEQ multiplex PCR. The table has roughly 120,000 clones, about 84% seen once. Sample: PBMCs. The clonotype comes from a man in his forties or fifties in good health and CMV-seronegative.

The CDR3 nucleotides read TGTGCCAGCAGCCCAGACCCCGGGTTCTCTGGAAACACCATATATTTT. Protein: CASSPDPGFSGNTIYF. V is TRBV9 and J is TRBJ1-3; D gene ambiguous. Germline loops: CDR1 SGDLS, CDR2 YYNGEE. The CDR3 runs to 16 residues. The V end was cut by 4 bases, the J end by 0 bases, with 14 bases between.